The 21 T cell receptor beta chains below all came from one sample that was sequenced in a study of blood T cell repertoires in COVID-19 (dated by TCRdb to 2018 to 2021). The library was made by the immunoSEQ multiplex PCR assay. TCRdb mirrors the immuneACCESS table, restricted to in-frame sequences. Some clones are absent from its copies; in checked studies, under half trace to an unresolved V gene, and the reason for the others is unknown. Counted in this sample were tens of thousands of clones; under 95% of them appeared once. The ten largest clones take up about 3.4% of the sample. The sample consisted of peripheral blood. These receptors were collected from a man in his fifties or sixties with acute or convalescent COVID-19.

CDR3 residues: CSVKLRVGEQYF. The CDR3 DNA follows: TGCAGCGTCAAGCTCAGGGTTGGCGAGCAGTACTTC. V is TRBV29-1 and J is TRBJ2-7; weak D call: TRBD1 (5 bases). Trimming pared 6 bases from V and 6 bases from J, leaving 15 bases between. CDR3 length equals 12 residues. From germline, CDR1 is SQVTM and CDR2 ANQGSEA.

The chain links TRBV3-1 (or the pseudogene TRBV3-2) to TRBJ2-1, with a weak D call TRBD2 (6 bases). V shed 1 base and J shed 8 bases, with 15 bases lying between them. Germline-derived CDR1 and CDR2 are LGHDT and YNNKEL (reference sequence). The length of the CDR3 is 15 residues. The CDR3, as DNA: TGTGCCAGCAGCCAAGCCGGGGGAAGGCGCGATGAGCAGTTCTTC. Translation: CASSQAGGRRDEQFF.

The chain employs TRBV7-2 and TRBJ1-1; D is possibly TRBD1 (6 bases). Trimming cost V 6 bases and J 4 bases, with 21 bases left between them. The CDR3 is 16 amino acids. In germline, CDR1 is SGHTA, CDR2 FQGNSA. As DNA, the CDR3 is TGTGCCAGCAGGACCCGACTGGGGGCAGCGAGCACTGAAGCTTTCTTT. It specifies CASRTRLGAASTEAFF. The entire variable domain, with the rest obtained from reference TRBV7-2 and TRBJ1-1, is as follows: GAGVSQSPSNKVTEKGKDVELRCDPISGHTALYWYRQSLGQGLEFLIYFQGNSAPDKSGLPSDRFSAERTGGSVSTLTIQRTQQEDSAVYLCASRTRLGAASTEAFFGQGTRLTVV.

This clone was observed a single time. This chain joins TRBV11-3 and TRBJ2-2; D is unclear. This CDR3 is 13 amino acids long. Germline CDR1 SGHNT, CDR2 YENEEA. Trimming removed 5 bases from V and 5 bases from J, with 9 bases in between. CDR3 nucleotide sequence: TGTGCCAGCAGCCAAACAGTTACCGGGGAGCTGTTTTTT. It translates to CASSQTVTGELFF.

This chain connects TRBV7-9 to TRBJ1-2; a weak D match, TRBD1 (6 bases). CDR1 is SEHNR, CDR2 FQNEAQ, per germline (reference sequence). The CDR3 contains 16 residues. V dropped 5 bases and J dropped 0 bases, with 16 bases sitting between them. The CDR3 DNA sequence: TGTGCCAGCAGCCTCCAGGGCAGGGGAGCTAACTATGGCTACACCTTC. Its translation: CASSLQGRGANYGYTF. Using reference TRBV7-9 and TRBJ1-2 for the parts outside the CDR3, the full variable domain is DTGVSQNPRHKITKRGQNVTFRCDPISEHNRLYWYRQTLGQGPEFLTYFQNEAQLEKSRLLSDRFSAERPKGSFSTLEIQRTEQGDSAMYLCASSLQGRGANYGYTFGSGTRLTVV.

The chain is built from TRBV6-2 or TRBV6-3 and TRBJ2-5; 11 bases agree with TRBD2. In germline, CDR1 is MNHEY, CDR2 SVGEGT. The CDR3 covers 15 residues. The V segment lost 5 bases and the J segment 2 bases; nucleotides outside the gene matches: 4. CDR3 in amino acids: CASSLAGGLQETQYF. CDR3 bases: TGTGCCAGCAGTCTAGCGGGGGGCCTACAAGAGACCCAGTACTTC.

The chain joins TRBV12-3 or TRBV12-4 to TRBJ1-2, with TRBD1 matching over 10 bases. V was clipped by 6 bases and J by 7 bases; unmatched bases: 2. This CDR3 contains 12 residues. The CDR3 sequence is CASSGTGAGYTF. The CDR3 bases are TGTGCCAGCAGCGGGACAGGGGCTGGCTACACCTTC.

This clone was picked up one time. The genes are TRBV10-2 and TRBJ1-5; tentatively, D is TRBD1 (6 bases). Germline CDR1 reads WSHSY; CDR2 reads SAAADI. The CDR3 is 16 amino acids. V was trimmed by 6 bases and J by 2 bases, leaving 17 bases between them. For the CDR3, the DNA is TGCGCCAGCAGGCATGCCGAACAGGGAGGCAATCAGCCCCAGCATTTT. This sequence encodes CASRHAEQGGNQPQHF.

The CDR3 DNA reads TGTGCCAGCAGCTTATTGGGGCTGGAGTCTTCACCCCTCCACTTT. Translated, it gives CASSLLGLESSPLHF. This sequence joins TRBV7-9 and TRBJ1-6, with D possibly matching TRBD1 (5 bases). Trimming shortened V by 2 bases and J by 9 bases, and 14 bases separated the two germline ends. The germline V gene encodes CDR1 SEHNR and CDR2 FQNEAQ (reference sequence). The CDR3 totals 15 residues.

Note on this clone: At one end the junction does not follow the germline gene, possibly because of a read error. The genes are TRBV6-5 and TRBJ1-2; TRBD1 matches 8 bases. The length of the CDR3 is 14 residues. Germline V gene data show CDR1 as MNHEY and CDR2 as SVGAGI. CDR3 sequence (DNA): TGTGCCAGCAGTCACTCTGACAGGGGCTATGGCTACACCTTC. Amino acids: CASSHSDRGYGYTF.

V gene TRBV2 combines with J gene TRBJ1-2; perhaps TRBD1 as D (5 bases). Trimming shortened V by 7 bases and J by 3 bases, and 18 bases separated the two germline ends. The germline V gene has CDR1 SNHLY and CDR2 FYNNEI. CDR3 size: 15 residues. CDR3 sequence (DNA): TGTGCCAGCACCGGGGGAGGGAGGGCCTACTATGGCTACACCTTC. Amino acids: CASTGGGRAYYGYTF.

The J gene is TRBJ1-1, the V gene TRBV18, with D possibly being TRBD1 (5 bases). CDR1 KGHSH and CDR2 LQKENI come from the germline V gene. The CDR3 has 15 amino acids. Trimming stripped 2 bases from V and 0 bases from J, with 10 bases between. The CDR3 protein is CASSPDSTVNTEAFF. CDR3 DNA sequence: TGTGCCAGCTCACCAGACAGCACAGTGAACACTGAAGCTTTCTTT.

The rearrangement links TRBV5-1 to TRBJ2-3; TRBD2 matches 14 bases. The CDR3 contains 16 residues. Germline trimming cut 4 bases from V and 3 bases from J; bases unmatched to any gene: 4. Looked up from germline, CDR1 is SGHRS and CDR2 is YFSETQ. In nucleotides, the CDR3 is TGCGCCAGCAGCCGGGGACTAGCGGGGGAAACAGATACGCAGTATTTT. This sequence encodes CASSRGLAGETDTQYF.

This clone was observed a handful of times. The rearrangement links TRBV7-2 to TRBJ2-3, with 7 bases aligning to TRBD2. This CDR3 region has 17 residues. Unmatched junction bases numbered 8, after V lost 0 bases and J lost 2 bases. Germline CDR1 is SGHTA and CDR2 is FQGNSA. In DNA form, the CDR3 reads TGTGCCAGCAGCTTAGCGGTAGGGCGGGGGAACACAGATACGCAGTATTTT. This codes for CASSLAVGRGNTDTQYF.

J is TRBJ2-1 and V is TRBV20-1; D not resolved. The CDR3 consists of 14 residues. Per germline, CDR1 DFQATT and CDR2 SNEGSKA (reference sequence). The ends were cut back, 4 bases at V and 5 bases at J, with 15 bases in the middle. The DNA for the CDR3 is TGCAGTGCTATTGAACAGTTAAAAGACAATGAGCAGTTCTTC. It is translated as CSAIEQLKDNEQFF.

This clone occurred a few times. The chain uses TRBV5-1 and TRBJ2-7; 8 bases line up with TRBD1. Losses at the gene ends were 0 bases for V and 4 bases for J; bases not matched to a gene: 6. Germline lookup yields CDR1 SGHRS and CDR2 YFSETQ. CDR3 length equals 15 residues. The CDR3 sequence is CASSLVAGGGYEQYF. The CDR3 DNA sequence: TGCGCCAGCAGCTTGGTAGCAGGGGGCGGGTACGAGCAGTACTTC.

The chain's CDR3 is CASRTGAYNEQFF. In DNA, the CDR3 is TGTGCCAGCAGAACAGGAGCCTACAATGAGCAGTTCTTC. V gene TRBV12-3 or TRBV12-4 combines with J gene TRBJ2-1; D perhaps matches TRBD1 (5 bases). Trimming cost V 6 bases and J 2 bases, with 8 bases left between them. This CDR3 is built from 13 residues.

The rearrangement uses TRBV3-1 (or the pseudogene TRBV3-2) and TRBJ2-1, with a tentative D call TRBD2 (6 bases). The CDR3 extends over 14 amino acids. V lost 5 bases to trimming and J lost 0 bases, with 8 bases between them. Germline V CDR1 and CDR2: LGHDT, YNNKEL (reference sequence). The CDR3 DNA is TGTGCCAGCAGCGGGGGGAGCTCCTACAATGAGCAGTTCTTC. Protein: CASSGGSSYNEQFF.

V is TRBV10-2 and J is TRBJ2-7; TRBD1 matches at 11 bases. Trimming removed 5 bases from V and 0 bases from J; junction bases left unmatched: 9. The CDR3 runs 17 residues. From germline, CDR1 is WSHSY and CDR2 SAAADI. The CDR3 coding sequence is TGCGCCAGCAGTAGGAAACCCGGACAGGGGGCCTCCTACGAGCAGTACTTC. Protein: CASSRKPGQGASYEQYF.

The chain combines TRBV11-2 with TRBJ2-7; 8 nucleotides align to TRBD1. The CDR3 totals 15 residues. Germline values: CDR1 SGHAT, CDR2 FQNNGV. V gave up 4 bases and J gave up 7 bases; unmatched junction bases: 12. Written as DNA, the CDR3 is TGTGCCAGCAGCTCTACCGGGACAGGACTGGGGGAGCAGTACTTC. Amino acid sequence: CASSSTGTGLGEQYF.

V usage is TRBV10-3 and J usage is TRBJ2-1; D uncertain. V was shortened by 4 bases and J by 3 bases, with 7 bases between the two germline ends. The V gene's germline CDR1 is ENHRY and CDR2 SYGVKD. The length of the CDR3 is 13 residues. CDR3 sequence reads: CAISAFGYNEQFF. For the CDR3, the DNA is TGTGCCATCAGTGCCTTCGGCTACAATGAGCAGTTCTTC.